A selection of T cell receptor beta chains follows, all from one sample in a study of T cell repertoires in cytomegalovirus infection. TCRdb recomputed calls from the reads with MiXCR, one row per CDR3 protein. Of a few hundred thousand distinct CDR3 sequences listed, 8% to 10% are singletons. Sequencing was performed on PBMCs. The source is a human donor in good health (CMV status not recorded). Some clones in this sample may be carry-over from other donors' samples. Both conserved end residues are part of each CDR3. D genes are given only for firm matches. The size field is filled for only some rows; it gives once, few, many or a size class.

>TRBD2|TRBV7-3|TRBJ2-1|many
TGTGCCAGCAGCTTAATGGGACTAGCGGGGGGATACAATGAGCAGTTCTTC
CASSLMGLAGGYNEQFF
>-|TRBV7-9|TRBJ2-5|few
TGTGCCAGCAGCGAGAGGCGGGAGACCCAGTACTTC
CASSERRETQYF
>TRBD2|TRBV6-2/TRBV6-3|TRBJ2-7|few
TGTGCCAGCAGTTACTCGCGGACTAGCGCCTACGAGCAGTACTTC
CASSYSRTSAYEQYF
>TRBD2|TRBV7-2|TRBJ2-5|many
TGTGCCAGCAGCTTGGGACTAGCGGGAGGAAAAGAGACCCAGTACTTC
CASSLGLAGGKETQYF
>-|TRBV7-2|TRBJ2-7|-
TGTGCCAGCAGCTCCTATATGATATACGAGCAGTACTTC
CASSSYMIYEQYF
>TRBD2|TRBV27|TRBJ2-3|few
TGTGCCAGCAGTTTTGGCGGGAGGGGAACAGATACGCAGTATTTT
CASSFGGRGTDTQYF
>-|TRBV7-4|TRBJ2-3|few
TGTGCCAGCGGGGAGAGAGATACGCAGTATTTT
CASGERDTQYF
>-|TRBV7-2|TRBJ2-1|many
TGTGCCAGCAGCTTGACTAATCCCTCCTACAATGAGCAGTTCTTC
CASSLTNPSYNEQFF
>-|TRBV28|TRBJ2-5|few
TGTGCCAGCAGTTTCGTGGGACTCATCCAAGAGACCCAGTACTTC
CASSFVGLIQETQYF
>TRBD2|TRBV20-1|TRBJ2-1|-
TGCAGCAGTCCATGGGGGGGTTACAATGAGCAGTTCTTC
CSSPWGGYNEQFF
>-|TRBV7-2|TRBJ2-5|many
TGTGCCAGCAGCCCCGGGCAGACACAAGAGACCCAGTACTTC
CASSPGQTQETQYF
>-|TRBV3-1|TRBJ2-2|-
TGTGCCAGCAGCCAAGAAAGAGCGATCGCGAACACCGGGGAGCTGTTTTTT
CASSQERAIANTGELFF
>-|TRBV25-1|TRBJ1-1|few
TGTGCCAGCAGTGCATCAGGGTGGAACACTGAAGCTTTCTTT
CASSASGWNTEAFF
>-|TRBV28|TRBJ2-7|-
TGTGCCAGCAGATTAGGCAGGGCCTACGAGCAGTACTTC
CASRLGRAYEQYF
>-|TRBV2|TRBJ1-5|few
TGTGCCAGCAGTGACCGACAGAGGAATCAGCCCCAGCATTTT
CASSDRQRNQPQHF
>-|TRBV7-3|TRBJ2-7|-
TGTGCCAGCAGCCCCCCCGGGGTAGCGGCTTCATACGAGCAGTACTTC
CASSPPGVAASYEQYF
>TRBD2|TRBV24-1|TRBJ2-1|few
TGTGCCACCTCAGGGACTAGCGGGAGGGTTGGCGGGTCGGAGCAGTTCTTC
CATSGTSGRVGGSEQFF
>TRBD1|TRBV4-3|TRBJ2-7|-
TGCGCCAGCAGCCAAGCCCCCGGACAGGGCTACGAGCAGTACTTC
CASSQAPGQGYEQYF
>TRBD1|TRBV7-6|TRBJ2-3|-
TGTGCCAGCAGCCTGGGGACAGGGCTGACAGATACGCAGTATTTT
CASSLGTGLTDTQYF
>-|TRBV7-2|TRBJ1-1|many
TGTGCCAGCAGCTTAGCCGGCTCCAACATGAACACTGAAGCTTTCTTT
CASSLAGSNMNTEAFF
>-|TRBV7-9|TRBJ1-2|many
TGTGCCAGCAGCTTAGAAGAGGGGGAGGACTATGGCTACACCTTC
CASSLEEGEDYGYTF
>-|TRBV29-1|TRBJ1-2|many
TGCAGCGTTGAATCAGCTTTAGGACCCGGTGGCTACACCTTC
CSVESALGPGGYTF
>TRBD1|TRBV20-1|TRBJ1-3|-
TGCAGTGCTGATAAGACCGGGACAGCTGGAAACACCATATATTTT
CSADKTGTAGNTIYF
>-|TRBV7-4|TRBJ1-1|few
TGTGCCAGCAGCTTAGGGACAGTGCACACTGAAGCTTTCTTT
CASSLGTVHTEAFF
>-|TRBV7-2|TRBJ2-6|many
TGTGCCAGCAGCTACGGGTCTCTAAACCCCTCTGGGGCCAACGTCCTGACTTTC
CASSYGSLNPSGANVLTF
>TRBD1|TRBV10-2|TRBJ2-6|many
TGCGCCATCAATTCACAGGGGGCCGGTTCTGGGGCCAACGTCCTGACTTTC
CAINSQGAGSGANVLTF
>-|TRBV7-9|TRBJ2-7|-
TGTGCCAGCAGCTTTACAGGGGAGCAGTACTTC
CASSFTGEQYF
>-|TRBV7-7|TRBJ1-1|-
TGTGCCAGCAGCAGAGGGGTTACCACTGAAGCTTTCTTT
CASSRGVTTEAFF
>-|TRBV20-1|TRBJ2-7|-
TGCAGTGCTCCAGCCCCCCGACGGCACGAGCAGTACTTC
CSAPAPRRHEQYF
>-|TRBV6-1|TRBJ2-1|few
TGTGCCAGCAGTGAACAGGAAGATGCAAATGAGCAGTTCTTC
CASSEQEDANEQFF
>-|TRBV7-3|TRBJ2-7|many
TGTGCCAGCAGCTCGACTAGTCTCAACGAGCAGTACTTC
CASSSTSLNEQYF
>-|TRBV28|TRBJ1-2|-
TGTGCCAGCAGCCCGGACATTGTCTATGGCTACACCTTC
CASSPDIVYGYTF
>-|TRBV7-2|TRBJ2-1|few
TGTGCCAGCAGCTTAGAGGGGGTAGTCTCCTCGTACAATGAGCAGTTCTTC
CASSLEGVVSSYNEQFF
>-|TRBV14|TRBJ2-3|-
TGTGCCAGCAGCCACGAACTCCTGCAGTATTTT
CASSHELLQYF
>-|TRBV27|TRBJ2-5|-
TGTGCCAGCAGTTTTACCCGTTGGTCGGAGACCCAGTACTTC
CASSFTRWSETQYF
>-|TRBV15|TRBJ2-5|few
TGTGCCACCAGCAGAGATGGGGGACGGGGATTCCAAGAGACCCAGTACTTC
CATSRDGGRGFQETQYF
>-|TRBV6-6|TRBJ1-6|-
TGTGCCAGCGGATGGACAGAAAATTCACCCCTCCACTTT
CASGWTENSPLHF
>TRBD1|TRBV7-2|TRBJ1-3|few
TGTGCCAGCAGCTACGACAGGGGGCTTGGAAACACCATATATTTT
CASSYDRGLGNTIYF
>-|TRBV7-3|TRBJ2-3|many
TGTGCCAGCAGCCAACTAGCTGGCACAGATACGCAGTATTTT
CASSQLAGTDTQYF
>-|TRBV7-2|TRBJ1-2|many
TGTGCCAGCAGCTTCGTCCGGGACTCTCCAAATGGCTACACCTTC
CASSFVRDSPNGYTF
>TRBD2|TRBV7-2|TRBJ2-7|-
TGTGCCAGCAGCCCCCGGGGGGGCCGCGAGCAGTACTTC
CASSPRGGREQYF
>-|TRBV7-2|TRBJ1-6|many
TGTGCCAGCAGCTTCCCGGGGACCCTCCACTTT
CASSFPGTLHF
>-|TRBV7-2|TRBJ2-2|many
TGTGCCAGCAGCTTAAGCTTCGGACAGTACACCGGGGAGCTGTTTTTT
CASSLSFGQYTGELFF